This TCR beta chain was sequenced during a study of blood T cell repertoires in COVID-19. Study in general: The analysed material was cDNA or gDNA that came from T cells, B-cell-depleted T cells, or PBMCs.

In the authors' workflow: Estimation of nucleated cell counts was performed using reference gene primer amplification. The protocol was immunoSEQ multiplex PCR, while the TCRdb copy is restricted to in-frame clones and leaves out a portion. The V and J calls and clone size are taken from that table; D and trimming were inferred from the DNA. This sample has about 310,000 clones, with around 90% found just once. Only one count was recorded for this clone. Germline loops: CDR1 MNHEY, CDR2 SMNVEV (reference sequence). V shed 3 bases and J shed 0 bases, with 15 bases lying between them. CDR3 length equals 17 residues.

The chain joins TRBV27 to TRBJ1-5; D not resolved. This clonotype was obtained from a woman aged 35 to 49 with COVID-19, enrolled during active disease. The sample comprised peripheral blood. The CDR3 loop is CASSFRLKTYSNQPQHF. CDR3 nucleotide sequence: TGTGCCAGCAGTTTCCGACTTAAGACGTATAGCAATCAGCCCCAGCATTTT.